One sample yielded the 31 T cell receptor beta chains listed below, sequenced in a study of OX40 agonist ivuxolimab in advanced cancers. Sequencing used immunoSEQ multiplex PCR; TCRdb keeps in-frame clones, though not all of them. The sample lists about 63,000 clones, roughly 85% occurring once. The specimen was CD4+ or CD8+ T cells sorted from blood, collected in a trial of the OX40 agonist ivuxolimab. These receptor sequences come from an adult with an advanced solid tumor such as melanoma, head and neck, liver or kidney cancer.

The gene calls are TRBV7-2 and TRBJ1-5, with a possible D match to TRBD1 (5 bases). The CDR3 runs to 13 residues. Germline V gives CDR1 SGHTA, CDR2 FQGNSA. Trimming cost V 5 bases and J 6 bases, with 11 bases left between them. The CDR3 loop reads CASSPLRGQPQHF. The CDR3 nucleotides read TGTGCCAGCAGCCCCCTTAGGGGTCAGCCCCAGCATTTT.

V and J are TRBV2 and TRBJ1-2; the D is unclear. The CDR3 extends over 13 amino acids. Germline CDR1 SNHLY, CDR2 FYNNEI. Trimming shortened V by 6 bases and J by 4 bases, and 12 bases separated the two germline ends. CDR3 residues: CASRFSPFYGYTF. Here the CDR3 DNA reads TGTGCCAGCAGGTTCTCACCTTTCTATGGCTACACCTTC.

The chain carries TRBV19 and TRBJ1-1, with TRBD1 as a possible D gene (6 bases). The germline V gene encodes CDR1 LNHDA and CDR2 SQIVND (reference sequence). V lost 8 bases and J 4 bases, leaving 11 bases between the germline ends. This CDR3 has 12 amino acids. The DNA for the CDR3 is TGTGCCAGTTCGGGGGCCCCCACTGAAGCTTTCTTT. Protein: CASSGAPTEAFF.

The chain employs TRBV14 and TRBJ2-2, with no clear D. V was clipped by 4 bases and J by 4 bases, with 4 bases between them. The CDR3 is 12 residues long. Germline loops: CDR1 SGHDN, CDR2 FVKESK. CDR3 loop: CASSRVTGELFF. In nucleotides, the CDR3 is TGTGCCAGCAGCCGCGTCACCGGGGAGCTGTTTTTT.

V is TRBV21-1 and J is TRBJ1-5. TRBV21-1 is a pseudogene locus. The CDR3 extends over 16 amino acids. CDR3 DNA: TGTGCCAGCAGATCAGGGGAGGGGGTAAGCAATCAGCCCCAGCATTTT. It yields the protein CASRSGEGVSNQPQHF.

The chain joins TRBV28 to TRBJ2-1; TRBD1 is a possible D gene (6 bases). The CDR3 contains 15 residues. Germline assignment: CDR1 MDHEN and CDR2 SYDVKM. Trimming cost V 5 bases and J 3 bases, with 14 bases left between them. The CDR3 nucleotides are TGTGCCAGCAGTCTGGGTGGGGGCCTCTACAATGAGCAGTTCTTC. It is translated as CASSLGGGLYNEQFF.

This chain connects TRBV5-1 to TRBJ1-1; D gene unclear. V was trimmed by 4 bases and J by 4 bases, leaving 17 bases between them. The CDR3 totals 15 residues. Germline V gene sequence: CDR1 SGHRS, CDR2 YFSETQ. The CDR3 protein is CASSALRGWGTEAFF. Written as DNA, the CDR3 is TGCGCCAGCAGCGCCCTTCGTGGCTGGGGCACTGAAGCTTTCTTT.

The J gene is TRBJ1-2, the V gene TRBV5-1; D not certain. Germline CDR1 SGHRS, CDR2 YFSETQ. There are 17 residues in the CDR3. Trimming took off 2 bases at V and 1 base at J, with 18 bases between the two ends. The CDR3 reads CASSFRYPSPLNYGYTF. The CDR3 DNA reads TGCGCCAGCAGCTTCCGTTATCCCTCCCCACTTAACTATGGCTACACCTTC.

The rearrangement joins TRBV6-5 to TRBJ1-3, with no clear D. V shed 6 bases and J shed 3 bases, with 12 bases lying between them. Germline V gene sequence: CDR1 MNHEY, CDR2 SVGAGI. This CDR3 has 14 amino acids. The CDR3 sequence: CASRHTGHGNTIYF. The DNA for the CDR3 is TGTGCCAGCAGACACACCGGTCATGGAAACACCATATATTTT.

This sequence joins TRBV7-9 and TRBJ1-1, with TRBD1 as a possible D gene (5 bases). V was cut by 2 bases and J by 4 bases, with 8 bases left in between. The germline CDR1 and CDR2 sequences are SEHNR and FQNEAQ (reference sequence). The CDR3 extends over 13 amino acids. The CDR3 here is CASSLSGGTEAFF. The CDR3 nucleotides are TGTGCCAGCAGCTTATCGGGGGGCACTGAAGCTTTCTTT. The full variable domain, completed using reference TRBV7-9 and TRBJ1-1, is DTGVSQNPRHKITKRGQNVTFRCDPISEHNRLYWYRQTLGQGPEFLTYFQNEAQLEKSRLLSDRFSAERPKGSFSTLEIQRTEQGDSAMYLCASSLSGGTEAFFGQGTRLTVV.

This clone counts as medium-sized. The rearrangement joins TRBV11-2 to TRBJ1-2, with D unclear. Per germline, CDR1 SGHAT and CDR2 FQNNGV. V was cut by 1 base and J by 5 bases, with 2 bases left in between. This CDR3 contains 11 residues. The CDR3 region is CASSLVYGYTF. The CDR3 DNA follows: TGTGCCAGCAGCTTAGTTTATGGCTACACCTTC.

J is TRBJ1-3 and V is TRBV19; D remains ambiguous. There are 11 residues in the CDR3. Per germline, CDR1 LNHDA and CDR2 SQIVND (reference sequence). V lost 5 bases and J 6 bases, leaving 5 bases between the germline ends. CDR3 sequence (DNA): TGTGCCAGTAGTTTCGTAAACACCATATATTTT. Translated, it gives CASSFVNTIYF.

The chain links TRBV5-1 to TRBJ2-1, with 12 bases that match TRBD2. The CDR3 runs 17 residues. Trimming removed 4 bases from V and 0 bases from J; junction bases left unmatched: 5. CDR1 and CDR2 (germline): SGHRS, YFSETQ. This chain's CDR3 is CASSPGTSGFSYNEQFF. The CDR3 DNA reads TGCGCCAGCAGCCCGGGGACTAGCGGGTTCTCCTACAATGAGCAGTTCTTC.

The chain links TRBV2 to TRBJ2-2; the match to TRBD2 covers 14 bases. The V gene's germline CDR1 is SNHLY and CDR2 FYNNEI. This CDR3 contains 16 residues. The ends lost 5 bases at V and 3 bases at J; junction bases unmatched: 2. The CDR3 loop reads CASSLGLAGDTGELFF. CDR3 nucleotides: TGTGCCAGCAGTTTGGGACTAGCGGGAGACACCGGGGAGCTGTTTTTT.

This chain links TRBV9 with TRBJ1-1; possibly TRBD1 for D (5 bases). Deletions cut 1 base from V and 1 base from J, with 8 bases between. Per the germline V gene, CDR1 is SGDLS and CDR2 is YYNGEE. The CDR3 contains 14 residues. The CDR3 sequence: CASSVQGENTEAFF. CDR3 DNA sequence: TGTGCCAGCAGCGTACAGGGTGAGAACACTGAAGCTTTCTTT.

CDR3 sequence reads: CASKRSSGSPRYTEETQYF. The CDR3 bases are TGCGCCAGCAAAAGGTCTAGCGGGAGCCCAAGATACACGGAAGAGACCCAGTACTTC. This rearrangement joins TRBV10-1 to TRBJ2-5, with 10 bases fitting TRBD2. The CDR3 contains 19 residues. Germline V CDR1 and CDR2: WNHNN, SYGVQD (reference sequence). J gave up 3 bases and V 7 bases, and 20 bases lay outside the gene matches.

This sequence joins TRBV11-2 and TRBJ1-1, with no clear D. Germline V gene data show CDR1 as SGHAT and CDR2 as FQNNGV. The CDR3 runs 13 residues. Trimming cost V 3 bases and J 0 bases, with 5 bases left between them. The CDR3, as DNA: TGTGCCAGCAGCTTCCAAGTGAACACTGAAGCTTTCTTT. Encoded protein: CASSFQVNTEAFF.

The V and J genes are TRBV6-6 and TRBJ1-1; a possible D gene is TRBD1 (6 bases). Trimming cost V 6 bases and J 2 bases, with 10 bases left between them. The V gene's germline CDR1 is MNHNY and CDR2 SVGAGI (reference sequence). The CDR3 covers 13 residues. CDR3 protein: CASRWGHNTEAFF. The CDR3 DNA reads as TGTGCCAGCAGATGGGGACACAACACTGAAGCTTTCTTT.

This sequence joins TRBV28 and TRBJ1-5; the match to TRBD1 covers 8 bases. V lost 4 bases, J lost 6 bases, and 5 bases stayed unmatched. CDR1 is MDHEN, CDR2 SYDVKM, per germline. The CDR3 extends over 14 amino acids. The CDR3 region has the DNA TGTGCCAGCAGTTCCTCAGGGGGCATTCAGCCCCAGCATTTT. This encodes CASSSSGGIQPQHF.

This rearrangement joins TRBV11-3 to TRBJ2-3; 8 bases are shared with TRBD1. CDR1 and CDR2 (germline): SGHNT, YENEEA. With 5 bases clipped from V and 4 bases from J, the junction kept 2 bases outside the gene matches. This CDR3 region has 13 residues. The CDR3 reads CASSDRGADTQYF. The CDR3 DNA reads TGTGCCAGCAGCGACAGGGGAGCAGATACGCAGTATTTT.

This chain uses TRBV28 with TRBJ2-7; D unresolved. V was pared by 4 bases and J by 7 bases, with 8 bases between. The germline CDR1 and CDR2 sequences are MDHEN and SYDVKM. The CDR3 extends over 11 amino acids. CDR3 residues: CASSSPVEQYF. CDR3 sequence (DNA): TGTGCCAGCAGTTCCCCAGTGGAGCAGTACTTC.

The chain links TRBV4-2 to TRBJ2-1; 9 bases line up with TRBD2. Germline values: CDR1 LGHNA, CDR2 YNFKEQ. This CDR3 contains 18 residues. V trimming: 0 bases; J trimming: 5 bases; junction bases outside the gene matches: 11. In DNA form, the CDR3 reads TGTGCCAGCAGCCAAGATATTGCGGGAGGGATGAACCACAATGAGCAGTTCTTC. Its translation: CASSQDIAGGMNHNEQFF.

This chain connects TRBV11-1 to TRBJ2-1; 13 positions match TRBD2. The V segment lost 5 bases and the J segment 6 bases; nucleotides outside the gene matches: 7. CDR1 and CDR2 from the germline V gene are SGHAT and FQDESV (reference sequence). This CDR3 spans 16 amino acids. For the CDR3, the DNA is TGTGCCAGCAGCCCTTCCGGACTAGCGGGAGCCAATGAGCAGTTCTTC. Its translation is CASSPSGLAGANEQFF.

The rearrangement uses TRBV19 and TRBJ1-4; D not resolved. The CDR3 runs to 13 residues. Looked up from germline, CDR1 is LNHDA and CDR2 is SQIVND (reference sequence). V gave up 4 bases and J gave up 0 bases, with 3 bases separating them. DNA of the CDR3: TGTGCCAGTAGTACCACAACTAATGAAAAACTGTTTTTT. This translates into CASSTTTNEKLFF.

V and J are TRBV11-3 and TRBJ1-4; 11 bases align to TRBD1. The CDR3 loop spans 15 amino acids. From germline, CDR1 is SGHNT and CDR2 YENEEA. V lost 5 bases to trimming and J lost 4 bases; unmatched junction nucleotides: 3. The DNA of the CDR3 is TGTGCCAGCAGCCCCGGGACAGGGGGTAATGAAAAACTGTTTTTT. Its protein is CASSPGTGGNEKLFF.

This chain joins TRBV5-6 and TRBJ2-3; the match to TRBD1 covers 8 bases. This CDR3 contains 15 residues. Germline CDR1 reads SGHDT; CDR2 reads YYEEEE. Trimming cost V 4 bases and J 6 bases; bases outside gene matches: 10. CDR3 region: CASSRGTGFGDTQYF. The DNA for the CDR3 is TGTGCCAGCAGCCGCGGGACAGGTTTTGGGGATACGCAGTATTTT.

This clone was observed a few times. The rearrangement joins TRBV18 to TRBJ1-5; no firm D call. This CDR3 has 13 residues. Per the germline V gene, CDR1 is KGHSH and CDR2 is LQKENI. Trimming took 3 bases from V and 9 from J, leaving 12 bases between them. CDR3 sequence reads: CASSPGEARPQHF. DNA for the CDR3: TGTGCCAGCTCACCCGGGGAGGCGCGGCCCCAGCATTTT. Supplemented by reference TRBV18 and TRBJ1-5, the full variable domain reads NAGVMQNPRHLVRRRGQEARLRCSPMKGHSHVYWYRQLPEEGLKFMVYLQKENIIDESGMPKERFSAEFPKEGPSILRIQQVVRGDSAAYFCASSPGEARPQHFGDGTRLSIL.

Only a few counts were recorded for this clone. The chain employs TRBV10-3 and TRBJ2-1, with D possibly being TRBD2 (5 bases). This CDR3 comprises 14 residues. Between the trimmed V and J ends, which lost 2 bases and 1 base, there was a span of 6 bases. From germline, CDR1 is ENHRY and CDR2 SYGVKD. In DNA, the CDR3 is TGTGCCATCAGTGAGGCGGGTTCCTACAATGAGCAGTTCTTC. This gives the protein CAISEAGSYNEQFF.

This rearrangement joins TRBV5-5 to TRBJ2-3, with TRBD1 matching over 8 bases. The J segment lost 4 bases and the V segment lost 4 bases, leaving 2 bases of the junction unmatched. The germline V gene encodes CDR1 SGHKS and CDR2 YYEKEE (reference sequence). CDR3 size: 13 residues. CDR3 in DNA: TGTGCCAGCAGCGGACAGGGCGCAGATACGCAGTATTTT. This encodes CASSGQGADTQYF.

The chain carries TRBV5-4 and TRBJ2-7; 8 bases map to TRBD1. Looked up from germline, CDR1 is SGHNT and CDR2 is YYREEE (reference sequence). The V and J ends lost 4 bases and 2 bases, in that order; junction bases with no gene match: 5. The CDR3 has 14 amino acids. The CDR3, as DNA: TGTGCCAGCAGCAAACCGGGACAGGCCTACGAGCAGTACTTC. Encoded protein: CASSKPGQAYEQYF.

This chain uses TRBV9 with TRBJ2-7; D uncertain. Per the germline V gene, CDR1 is SGDLS and CDR2 is YYNGEE. The V gene lost 0 bases and the J gene lost 3 bases, with 7 bases spanning the gap. This CDR3 region has 13 residues. The CDR3 spells CASSVGEGYEQYF. In DNA form, the CDR3 reads TGTGCCAGCAGCGTAGGAGAAGGCTACGAGCAGTACTTC.